The T cell receptor beta chain described here comes from a study of blood T cell repertoires in COVID-19. For the study at large: The origin of the acute and convalescent COVID-19 samples was the United States, Italy and Spain. PBMCs, B-cell-depleted T cells, or T cells provided the cDNA or gDNA that made up the material.

Trimming removed 2 bases at V and 1 base at J, with 6 bases between. The germline V gene has CDR1 LNHNV and CDR2 YYDKDF (reference sequence). The CDR3 sequence is 14 residues long. Profiling relied on immunoSEQ multiplex PCR, and the TCRdb table lists in-frame clones only, not all of them. The sample has 150,000 or so clones; around 90% are singletons. The TCR was taken from a man younger than 30 with acute or convalescent COVID-19. The V and J genes are TRBV15 and TRBJ1-5; D is perhaps TRBD1 (5 bases). The sample consisted of peripheral blood. The CDR3 protein is CATSRQGSNQPQHF. CDR3 sequence (DNA): TGTGCCACCAGCAGACAGGGAAGCAATCAGCCCCAGCATTTT.